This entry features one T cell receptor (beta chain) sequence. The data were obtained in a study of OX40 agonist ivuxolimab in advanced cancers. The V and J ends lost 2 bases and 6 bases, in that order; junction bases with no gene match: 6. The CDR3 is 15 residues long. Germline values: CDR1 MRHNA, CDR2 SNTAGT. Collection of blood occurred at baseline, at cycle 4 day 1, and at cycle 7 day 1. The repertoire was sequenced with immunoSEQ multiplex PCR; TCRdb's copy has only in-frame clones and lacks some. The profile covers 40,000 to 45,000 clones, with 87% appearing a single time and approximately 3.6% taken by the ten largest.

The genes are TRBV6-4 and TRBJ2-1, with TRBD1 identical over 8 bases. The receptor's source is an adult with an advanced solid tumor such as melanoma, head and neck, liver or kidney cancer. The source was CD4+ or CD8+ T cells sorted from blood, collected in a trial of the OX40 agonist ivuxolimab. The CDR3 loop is CASSDPRTGINEQFF. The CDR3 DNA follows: TGTGCCAGCAGTGACCCGAGGACAGGGATCAATGAGCAGTTCTTC.